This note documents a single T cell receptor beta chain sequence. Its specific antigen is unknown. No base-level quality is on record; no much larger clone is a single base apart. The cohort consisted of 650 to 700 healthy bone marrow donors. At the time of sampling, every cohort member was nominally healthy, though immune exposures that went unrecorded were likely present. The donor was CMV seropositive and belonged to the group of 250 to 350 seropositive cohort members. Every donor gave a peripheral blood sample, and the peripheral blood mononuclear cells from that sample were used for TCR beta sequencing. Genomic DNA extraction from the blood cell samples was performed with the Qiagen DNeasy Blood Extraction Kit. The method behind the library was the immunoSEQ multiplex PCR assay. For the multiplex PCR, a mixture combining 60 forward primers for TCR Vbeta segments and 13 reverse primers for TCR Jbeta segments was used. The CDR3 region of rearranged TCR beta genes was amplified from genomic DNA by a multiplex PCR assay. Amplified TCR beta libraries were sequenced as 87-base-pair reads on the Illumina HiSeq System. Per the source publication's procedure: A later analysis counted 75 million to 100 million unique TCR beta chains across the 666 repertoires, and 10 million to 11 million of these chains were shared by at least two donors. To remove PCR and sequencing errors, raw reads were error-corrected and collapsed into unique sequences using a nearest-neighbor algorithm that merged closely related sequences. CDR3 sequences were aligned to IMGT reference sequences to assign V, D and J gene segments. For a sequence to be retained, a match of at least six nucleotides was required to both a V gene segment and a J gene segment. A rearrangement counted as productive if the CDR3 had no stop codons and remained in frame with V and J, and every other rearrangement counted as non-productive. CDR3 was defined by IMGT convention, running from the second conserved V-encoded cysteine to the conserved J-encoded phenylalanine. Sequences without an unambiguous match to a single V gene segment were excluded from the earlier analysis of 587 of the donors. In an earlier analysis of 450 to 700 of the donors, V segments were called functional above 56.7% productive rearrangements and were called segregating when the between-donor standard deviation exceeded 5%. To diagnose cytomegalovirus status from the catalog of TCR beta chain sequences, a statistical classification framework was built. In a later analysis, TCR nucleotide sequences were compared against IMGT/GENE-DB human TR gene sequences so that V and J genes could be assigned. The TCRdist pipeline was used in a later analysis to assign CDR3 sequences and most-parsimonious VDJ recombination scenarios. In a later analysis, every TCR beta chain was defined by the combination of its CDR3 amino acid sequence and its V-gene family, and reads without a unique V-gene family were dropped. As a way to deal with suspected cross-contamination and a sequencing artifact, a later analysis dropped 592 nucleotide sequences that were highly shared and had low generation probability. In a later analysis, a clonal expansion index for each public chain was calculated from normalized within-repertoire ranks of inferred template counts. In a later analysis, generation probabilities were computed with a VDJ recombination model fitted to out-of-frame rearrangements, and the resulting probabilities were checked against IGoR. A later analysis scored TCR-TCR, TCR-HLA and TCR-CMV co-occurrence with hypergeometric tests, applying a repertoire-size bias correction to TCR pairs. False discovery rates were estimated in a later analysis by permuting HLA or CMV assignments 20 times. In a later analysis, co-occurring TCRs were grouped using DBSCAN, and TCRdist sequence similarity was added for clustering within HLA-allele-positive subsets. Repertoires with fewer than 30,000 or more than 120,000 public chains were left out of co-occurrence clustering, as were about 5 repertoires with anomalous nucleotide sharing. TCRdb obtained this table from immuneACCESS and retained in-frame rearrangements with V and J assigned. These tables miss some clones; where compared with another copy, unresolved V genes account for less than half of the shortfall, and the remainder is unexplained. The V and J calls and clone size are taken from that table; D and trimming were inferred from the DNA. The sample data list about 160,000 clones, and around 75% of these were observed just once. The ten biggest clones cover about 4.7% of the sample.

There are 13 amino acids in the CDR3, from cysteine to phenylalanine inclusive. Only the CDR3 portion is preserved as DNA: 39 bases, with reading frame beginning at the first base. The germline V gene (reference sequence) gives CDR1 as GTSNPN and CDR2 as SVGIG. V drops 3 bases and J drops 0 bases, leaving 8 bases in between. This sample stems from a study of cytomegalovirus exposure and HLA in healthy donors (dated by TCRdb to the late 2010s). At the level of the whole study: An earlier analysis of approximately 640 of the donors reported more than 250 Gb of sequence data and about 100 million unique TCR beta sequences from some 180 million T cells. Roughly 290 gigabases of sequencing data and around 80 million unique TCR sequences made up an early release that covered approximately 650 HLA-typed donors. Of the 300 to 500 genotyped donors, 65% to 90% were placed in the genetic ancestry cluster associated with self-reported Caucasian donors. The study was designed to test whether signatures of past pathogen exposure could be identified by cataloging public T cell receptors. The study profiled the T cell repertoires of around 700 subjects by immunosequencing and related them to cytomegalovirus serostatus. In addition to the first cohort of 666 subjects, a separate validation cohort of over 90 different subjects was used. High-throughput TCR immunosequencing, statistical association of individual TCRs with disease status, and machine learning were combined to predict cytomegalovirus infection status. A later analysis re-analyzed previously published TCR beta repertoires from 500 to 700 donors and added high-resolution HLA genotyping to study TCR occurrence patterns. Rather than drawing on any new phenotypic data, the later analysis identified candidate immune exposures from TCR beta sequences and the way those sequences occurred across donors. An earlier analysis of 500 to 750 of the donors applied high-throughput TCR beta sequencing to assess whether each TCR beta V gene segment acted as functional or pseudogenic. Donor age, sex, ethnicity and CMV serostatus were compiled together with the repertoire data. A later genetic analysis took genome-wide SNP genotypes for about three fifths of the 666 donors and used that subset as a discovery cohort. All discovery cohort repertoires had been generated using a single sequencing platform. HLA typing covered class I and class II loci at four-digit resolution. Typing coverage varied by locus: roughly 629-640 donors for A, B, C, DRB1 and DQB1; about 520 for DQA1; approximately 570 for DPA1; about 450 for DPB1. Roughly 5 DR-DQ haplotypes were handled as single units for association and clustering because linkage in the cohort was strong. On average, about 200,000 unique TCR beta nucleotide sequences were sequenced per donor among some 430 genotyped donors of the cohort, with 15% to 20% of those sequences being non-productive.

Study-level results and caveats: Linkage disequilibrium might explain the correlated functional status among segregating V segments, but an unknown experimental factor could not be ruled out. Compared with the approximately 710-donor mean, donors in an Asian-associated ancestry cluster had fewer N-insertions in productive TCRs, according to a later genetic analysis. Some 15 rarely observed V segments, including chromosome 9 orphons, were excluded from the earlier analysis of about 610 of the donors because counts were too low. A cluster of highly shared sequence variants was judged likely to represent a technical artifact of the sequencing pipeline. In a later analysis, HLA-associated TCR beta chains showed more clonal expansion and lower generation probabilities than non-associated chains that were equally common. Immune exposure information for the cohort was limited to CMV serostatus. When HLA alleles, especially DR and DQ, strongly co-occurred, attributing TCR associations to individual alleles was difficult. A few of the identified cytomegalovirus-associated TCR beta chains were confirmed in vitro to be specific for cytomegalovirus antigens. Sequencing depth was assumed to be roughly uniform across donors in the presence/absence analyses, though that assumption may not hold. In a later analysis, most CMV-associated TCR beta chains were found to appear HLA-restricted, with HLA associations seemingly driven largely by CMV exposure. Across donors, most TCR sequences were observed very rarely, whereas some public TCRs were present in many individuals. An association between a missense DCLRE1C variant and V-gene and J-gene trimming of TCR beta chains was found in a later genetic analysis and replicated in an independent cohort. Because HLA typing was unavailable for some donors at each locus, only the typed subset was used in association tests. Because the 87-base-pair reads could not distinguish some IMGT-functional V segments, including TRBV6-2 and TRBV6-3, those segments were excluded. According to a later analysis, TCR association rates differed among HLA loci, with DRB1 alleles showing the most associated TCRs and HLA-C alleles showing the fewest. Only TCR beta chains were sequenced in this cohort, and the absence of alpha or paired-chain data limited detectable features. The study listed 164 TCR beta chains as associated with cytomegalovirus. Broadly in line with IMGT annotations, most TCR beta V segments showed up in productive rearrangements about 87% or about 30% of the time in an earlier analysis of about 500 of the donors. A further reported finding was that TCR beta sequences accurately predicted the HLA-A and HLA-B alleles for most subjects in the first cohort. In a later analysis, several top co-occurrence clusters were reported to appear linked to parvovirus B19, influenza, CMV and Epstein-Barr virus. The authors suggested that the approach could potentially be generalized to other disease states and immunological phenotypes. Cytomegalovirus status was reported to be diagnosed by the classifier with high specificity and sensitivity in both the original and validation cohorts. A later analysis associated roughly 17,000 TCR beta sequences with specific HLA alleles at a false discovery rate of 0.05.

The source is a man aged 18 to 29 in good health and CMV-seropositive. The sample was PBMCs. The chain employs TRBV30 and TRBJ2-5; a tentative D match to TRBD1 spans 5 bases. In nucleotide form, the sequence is TGTGCCTGGAGCATGACAGACCAAGAGACCCAGTACTTC. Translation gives CAWSMTDQETQYF. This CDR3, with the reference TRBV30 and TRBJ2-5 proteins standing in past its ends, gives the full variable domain SQTIHQWPATLVQPVGSPLSLECTVEGTSNPNLYWYRQAAGRGLQLLFYSVGIGQISSEVPQNLSASRPQDRQFILSSKKLLLSDSGFYLCAWSMTDQETQYFGPGTRLLVL.